Below, one T cell receptor (beta chain) is given with its context. These data originate in a study of blood T cell repertoires in COVID-19. In the study overall: Samples taken during acute and convalescent COVID-19 were collected in the United States, Italy and Spain. The cDNA or gDNA used as material had been derived from T cells, B-cell-depleted T cells, or PBMCs.

In the original workflow: Amplifying reference gene primers gave estimates of nucleated cell counts. Data came from immunoSEQ multiplex PCR; TCRdb stores just in-frame clones and leaves some out. From that table come the V and J calls and clone size; the DNA was used to work out D and trimming. The table has 260,000 or so clones, 88% seen once. Germline V gene lookup returns CDR1 MGHDK and CDR2 SYGVNS. Trimming left V 2 bases short and J 3 bases short, with 10 bases between. The CDR3 has 14 residues. Input material: peripheral blood. The rearrangement uses TRBV25-1 and TRBJ1-2; D ambiguous. The TCR originated in a man between 18 and 35 years old with active or convalescent COVID-19. CDR3 residues: CASSEVNSYYGYTF. The CDR3 coding sequence is TGTGCCAGCAGTGAAGTCAACAGCTACTATGGCTACACCTTC.